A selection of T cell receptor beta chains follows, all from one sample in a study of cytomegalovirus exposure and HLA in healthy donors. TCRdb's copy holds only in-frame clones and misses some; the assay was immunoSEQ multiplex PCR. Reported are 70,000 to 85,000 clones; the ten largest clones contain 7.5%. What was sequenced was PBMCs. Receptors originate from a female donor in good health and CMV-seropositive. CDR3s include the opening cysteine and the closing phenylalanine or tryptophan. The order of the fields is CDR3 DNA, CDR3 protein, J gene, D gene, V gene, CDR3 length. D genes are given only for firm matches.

TGTGCCAGCAGCTTGGGAGGGCGGAATGAGCAGTTCTTC,CASSLGGRNEQFF,TRBJ2-1,.,TRBV5-6,13
TGTGCCAGCAGCTTAGACCCCGGGGACAGGGGTAAATATGGCTACACCTTC,CASSLDPGDRGKYGYTF,TRBJ1-2,TRBD1,TRBV7-8,17
TGTGCCAGCAGCCTTGGGCCCCCCGATTATCAGCCCCAGCATTTT,CASSLGPPDYQPQHF,TRBJ1-5,.,TRBV7-9,15
TGTGCCAGCAGGGGACTCGGGCCATATGGCTACACCTTC,CASRGLGPYGYTF,TRBJ1-2,.,TRBV2,13
TGTGCCAGCAGCCAAGCACCGATAGAATTCAATACGCAGTATTTT,CASSQAPIEFNTQYF,TRBJ2-3,.,TRBV14,15
TGTGCCAGCAGCTTAGCGCCAGGCAACTATGGCTACACCTTC,CASSLAPGNYGYTF,TRBJ1-2,.,TRBV7-8,14
TGTGCCAGCAGCTCCCGTAGGAGGGGGCCTCTAAATGAGCAGTTCTTC,CASSSRRRGPLNEQFF,TRBJ2-1,.,TRBV7-6,16
TGTGCCGGACGGGGGGGCACATACACTGAAGCTTTCTTT,CAGRGGTYTEAFF,TRBJ1-1,.,TRBV28,13
TGTGCCAGCTCTTTGCAAGGCGGGGAGCAGTACTTC,CASSLQGGEQYF,TRBJ2-7,.,TRBV18,12
TGTGCCAGCAGTCAACTAGCGAACCAAGAGACCCAGTACTTC,CASSQLANQETQYF,TRBJ2-5,TRBD2,TRBV27,14
TGTGCCAGTAGGAGTCCGGGAGGGGGCTCCTACAATGAGCAGTTCTTC,CASRSPGGGSYNEQFF,TRBJ2-1,TRBD2,TRBV27,16
TGTGCCAGTAGTATAGTCGGCGGAAACTATGGCTACACCTTC,CASSIVGGNYGYTF,TRBJ1-2,.,TRBV19,14
TGTGCCAGCTCCCTCCTGGGGACAGGCGCCTACGAGCAGTACTTC,CASSLLGTGAYEQYF,TRBJ2-7,TRBD1,TRBV28,15
TGTGCCAGCAGCCTAGGTTGGAGACAGGGGAACACTGAAGCTTTCTTT,CASSLGWRQGNTEAFF,TRBJ1-1,TRBD1,TRBV9,16
TGTGCCAGCAGGCGGGCTAACCAAGAGACCCAGTACTTC,CASRRANQETQYF,TRBJ2-5,.,TRBV27,13
TGTGCCAGCAGTGGATCCGGGGTTGAAGCTTTCTTT,CASSGSGVEAFF,TRBJ1-1,.,TRBV25-1,12
TGTGCCAGCAGCTCTCTTAGCACCGGGGAGCTGTTTTTT,CASSSLSTGELFF,TRBJ2-2,.,TRBV11-2,13
TGTGCCAGCAGCCCGGACAGGCCCAGCTATGGCTACACCTTC,CASSPDRPSYGYTF,TRBJ1-2,TRBD1,TRBV5-4,14
TGCGCCAGCAGCCAATGGGGGGGGACTGAAGCTTTCTTT,CASSQWGGTEAFF,TRBJ1-1,.,TRBV4-3,13
TGTGCCAGCAGTTTGGAGTCGCGGACTAGCGGGCGCAGGGGGAATGAGCAGTTCTTC,CASSLESRTSGRRGNEQFF,TRBJ2-1,TRBD2,TRBV28,19
TGCGCCAGCAGCCAAGATGGGCTAGCGGGGGCCACAGATACGCAGTATTTT,CASSQDGLAGATDTQYF,TRBJ2-3,TRBD2,TRBV4-1,17
TGTGCCAGCAGTTGGGGCCCGAACACCGGGGAGCTGTTTTTT,CASSWGPNTGELFF,TRBJ2-2,.,TRBV5-6,14
TGTGCCAGCAGCTCACGGGGCTCGAGGGGGTTCTACGAGCAGTACTTC,CASSSRGSRGFYEQYF,TRBJ2-7,.,TRBV11-2,16
TGCGCCAGCAGCAAAGTTCAGACACCCGAAAAACTGTTTTTT,CASSKVQTPEKLFF,TRBJ1-4,.,TRBV4-3,14
TGTGCCAGCAGCAAGCAGACAGGGGACACCTACGAGCAGTACTTC,CASSKQTGDTYEQYF,TRBJ2-7,TRBD1,TRBV14,15
TGTGCTAGTGGACAGGGGAACACAGATACGCAGTATTTT,CASGQGNTDTQYF,TRBJ2-3,TRBD1,TRBV12-5,13
TGTGCCAGCAGTTTCGTTACAGGGGGGACCACTGAAGCTTTCTTT,CASSFVTGGTTEAFF,TRBJ1-1,TRBD1,TRBV6-6,15
TGTGCCATCAACGAACAGGGGGCTGGGACTGAAGCTTTCTTT,CAINEQGAGTEAFF,TRBJ1-1,TRBD1,TRBV10-3,14
TGCAGCGTTGGACAGGGGCCCGGCGAGCAGTACTTC,CSVGQGPGEQYF,TRBJ2-7,TRBD1,TRBV29-1,12
TGCGCCAGCAGCCAAAGACAGGGTCCCTACGAGCAGTACTTC,CASSQRQGPYEQYF,TRBJ2-7,TRBD1,TRBV4-3,14
TGCGCCAGCAGCCCGGACAGGAAAGAGACCCAGTACTTC,CASSPDRKETQYF,TRBJ2-5,TRBD1,TRBV5-1,13
TGTGCCACCGCTACAGGGAATCAGCCCCAGCATTTT,CATATGNQPQHF,TRBJ1-5,.,TRBV6-6,12
TGTGCCAGCAGTGACACAGGGTCCTATGGCTACACCTTC,CASSDTGSYGYTF,TRBJ1-2,.,TRBV6-5,13
TGTGCCAGCAGTTTACGGCAGGGTAACGTCCAGCCCCAGCATTTT,CASSLRQGNVQPQHF,TRBJ1-5,.,TRBV28,15
TGTGCCAGCAGCCCCTACCACAGCGGGGGGGATACGCAGTATTTT,CASSPYHSGGDTQYF,TRBJ2-3,TRBD2,TRBV9,15
TGTGCCAGCAGCTTAGGACAGGGGGCCGCTGGCACTGAAGCTTTCTTT,CASSLGQGAAGTEAFF,TRBJ1-1,TRBD1,TRBV11-3,16
TGTGCCAGTAGAAAGGACAGCTCCTATAATTCACCCCTCCACTTT,CASRKDSSYNSPLHF,TRBJ1-6,.,TRBV19,15
TGTGCCAGCAGCAGGACAGTCTACGAGCAGTACTTC,CASSRTVYEQYF,TRBJ2-7,.,TRBV11-3,12
TGCGCCAGCAGCCACAGGGGCCACTCTGGAAACACCATATATTTT,CASSHRGHSGNTIYF,TRBJ1-3,TRBD1,TRBV5-1,15
TGCAGCGTTGTCTTCGGGGTGCATTCCTACGAGCAGTACTTC,CSVVFGVHSYEQYF,TRBJ2-7,.,TRBV29-1,14
TGTGCCAGCAGTGTCCAACTAGGAGGGGAGACCCAGTACTTC,CASSVQLGGETQYF,TRBJ2-5,.,TRBV2,14
TGCAGCGTTGACGGAGAGACAGGGGGCGCAGGGGACCAAGAGACCCAGTACTTC,CSVDGETGGAGDQETQYF,TRBJ2-5,TRBD1,TRBV29-1,18
TGCGCCAGCAGCTTGGCGGCTAGCGGGGCATACACAGATACGCAGTATTTT,CASSLAASGAYTDTQYF,TRBJ2-3,TRBD2,TRBV5-1,17
TGTGCCAGTAGTATCCGGACAGGTGGATTCCTCCCCTACGAGCAGTACTTC,CASSIRTGGFLPYEQYF,TRBJ2-7,TRBD1,TRBV19,17